This TCR beta chain was captured in a study of T cell responses to AZD1222 COVID-19 vaccine. General study findings and limits: The sample set comprised mostly white British donors with more females, and clonal diversity was possibly underestimated.

Germline V gene sequence: CDR1 MNHEY, CDR2 SVGAGI. The CDR3 totals 12 residues. With 2 bases removed from V and 9 bases from J, the gap between germline ends came to 8 bases. Worth noting for this clone: What it binds is not known.

Some clones are missing from TCRdb's copy, which holds only in-frame ones; the method was immunoSEQ multiplex PCR. The sample has around 110,000 clones; roughly nine tenths are singletons. This specimen was peripheral blood, taken on day 0 of AZD1222 vaccination. The clonotype originates from an adult in good health. The chain joins TRBV6-5 to TRBJ1-3; the D gene is possibly TRBD1 (6 bases). The CDR3 reads CASSYRGGTIYF. In nucleotides, the CDR3 is TGTGCCAGCAGTTACAGGGGGGGCACCATATATTTT.